Below, 9 T cell receptor beta chains from the same sample are listed, as sequenced in a study of cytomegalovirus exposure and HLA in healthy donors. The PCR ran on 60 Vbeta and 13 Jbeta primers. Repertoires were generated with immunoSEQ multiplex PCR, while TCRdb's copy carries only in-frame clones and drops some. The sample carries some 51,000 clones, 77% recorded once. The sequenced sample was PBMCs. The receptor source for this set is a female donor in good health and CMV-seronegative.

The rearrangement joins TRBV20-1 to TRBJ2-1, with D uncertain. Trimming took 3 bases from V and 9 from J, leaving 9 bases between them. Germline V gene sequence: CDR1 DFQATT, CDR2 SNEGSKA (reference sequence). This CDR3 contains 11 residues. The CDR3, as DNA: TGCAGTGCTAGGCCCGTCGGTGAGCAGTTCTTC. This sequence encodes CSARPVGEQFF.

The chain carries TRBV7-6 and TRBJ1-4; 8 nucleotides line up with TRBD1. CDR1 SGHVS and CDR2 FNYEAQ come from the germline V gene. The V and J ends lost 2 bases and 8 bases, in that order; junction bases with no gene match: 10. The CDR3 totals 16 residues. CDR3 DNA: TGTGCCAGCAGCTTACGGGGCAGGGGGCGACGGGAAAAACTGTTTTTT. As protein: CASSLRGRGRREKLFF. Variable domain in full (rest from reference TRBV7-6 and TRBJ1-4): GAGVSQSPRYKVTKRGQDVALRCDPISGHVSLYWYRQALGQGPEFLTYFNYEAQQDKSGLPNDRFSAERPEGSISTLTIQRTEQRDSAMYRCASSLRGRGRREKLFFGSGTQLSVL.

The V call is TRBV5-6, the J call TRBJ2-3; the match to TRBD2 covers 7 bases. The germline CDR1 and CDR2 sequences are SGHDT and YYEEEE. The CDR3 runs to 19 residues. Trimming at V came to 0 bases and at J to 3 bases, leaving 16 bases not matched to a gene. CDR3: CASSLVGGGSESVTDTQYF. The CDR3 DNA reads as TGTGCCAGCAGCTTGGTTGGCGGCGGGAGTGAAAGTGTTACAGATACGCAGTATTTT.

Only a few counts were recorded for this clone. The rearrangement links TRBV6-6 to TRBJ2-7, with D tentatively TRBD1 (5 bases). V was trimmed by 6 bases and J by 3 bases, leaving 15 bases between them. CDR3 length: 14 residues. CDR1 and CDR2 from the germline V gene are MNHNY and SVGAGI (reference sequence). Written as DNA, the CDR3 is TGTGCCAGCAGACACCCGGCAGGGAACTACGAGCAGTACTTC. As protein: CASRHPAGNYEQYF.

This chain uses TRBV6-1 with TRBJ2-2; possibly TRBD1 for D (6 bases). The CDR3 loop spans 16 amino acids. CDR1 and CDR2 (germline): MNHNS, SASEGT. Trimming took off 4 bases at V and 4 bases at J, with 16 bases between the two ends. CDR3 in DNA: TGTGCCAGCAGTGCAAGGTCGGGACACCCCACCGGGGAGCTGTTTTTT. It encodes CASSARSGHPTGELFF.

The chain uses TRBV30 and TRBJ1-2; D not resolved. CDR1 and CDR2 from the germline V gene are GTSNPN and SVGIG (reference sequence). The CDR3 has 10 residues. Trimming removed 3 bases from V and 6 bases from J, with 5 bases in between. The CDR3 sequence is CAWRTDGYTF. CDR3 sequence (DNA): TGTGCCTGGAGAACAGATGGCTACACCTTC. Filled out from reference TRBV30 and TRBJ1-2, the complete variable domain reads SQTIHQWPATLVQPVGSPLSLECTVEGTSNPNLYWYRQAAGRGLQLLFYSVGIGQISSEVPQNLSASRPQDRQFILSSKKLLLSDSGFYLCAWRTDGYTFGSGTRLTVV.

The CDR3 DNA is TGTGCCAGCGGGACAGGCGACAACTTAAATCAGCCCCAGCATTTT. Its translation is CASGTGDNLNQPQHF. J is TRBJ1-5 and V is TRBV9, with TRBD1 matching over 8 bases. CDR1 is SGDLS and CDR2 is YYNGEE in the germline V gene. The CDR3 loop spans 15 amino acids. J gave up 4 bases and V 7 bases, and 10 bases lay outside the gene matches.

This chain links TRBV19 with TRBJ1-1; D gene unclear. The CDR3 length is 12 residues. Trimming took 10 bases from V and 0 from J, leaving 9 bases between them. Germline V gene lookup returns CDR1 LNHDA and CDR2 SQIVND (reference sequence). As DNA, the CDR3 is TGTGCCACGGGTCAGTTGAACACTGAAGCTTTCTTT. It codes for CATGQLNTEAFF.

J is TRBJ1-4 and V is TRBV5-1; 9 positions match TRBD1. The V gene end was trimmed by 3 bases and the J gene end by 8 bases; junction bases not matched to a gene: 5. This CDR3 contains 14 residues. The V gene's germline CDR1 is SGHRS and CDR2 YFSETQ. The CDR3 reads CASSWGQGEEKLFF. The CDR3 DNA follows: TGCGCCAGCAGCTGGGGACAGGGTGAGGAAAAACTGTTTTTT.